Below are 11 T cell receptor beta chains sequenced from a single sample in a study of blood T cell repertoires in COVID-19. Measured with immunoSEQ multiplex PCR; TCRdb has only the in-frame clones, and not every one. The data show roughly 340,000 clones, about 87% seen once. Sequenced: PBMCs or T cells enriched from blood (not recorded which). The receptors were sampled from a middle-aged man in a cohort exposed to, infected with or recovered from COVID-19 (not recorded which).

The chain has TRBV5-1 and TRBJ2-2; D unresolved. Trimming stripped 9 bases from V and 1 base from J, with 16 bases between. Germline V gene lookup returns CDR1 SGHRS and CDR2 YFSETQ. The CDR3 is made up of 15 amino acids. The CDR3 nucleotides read TGCGCCACCACCCCCCTTTCAGGGAACACCGGGGAGCTGTTTTTT. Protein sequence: CATTPLSGNTGELFF.

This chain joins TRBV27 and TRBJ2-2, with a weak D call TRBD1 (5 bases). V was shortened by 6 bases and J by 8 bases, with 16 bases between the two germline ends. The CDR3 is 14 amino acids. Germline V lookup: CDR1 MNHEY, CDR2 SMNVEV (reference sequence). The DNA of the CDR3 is TGTGCCAGCAGGGCGACAGATCTGCGTGGGGAGCTGTTTTTT. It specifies CASRATDLRGELFF.

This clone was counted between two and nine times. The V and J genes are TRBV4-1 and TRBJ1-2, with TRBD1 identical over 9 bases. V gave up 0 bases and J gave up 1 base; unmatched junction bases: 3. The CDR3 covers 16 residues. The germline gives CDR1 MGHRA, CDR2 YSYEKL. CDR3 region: CASSQENRGRNYGYTF. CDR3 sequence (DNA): TGCGCCAGCAGCCAAGAGAACAGGGGGCGTAACTATGGCTACACCTTC.

CDR3: CASSLDLSSGNTIYF. The DNA of the CDR3 is TGTGCCAGCAGCTTAGACTTGAGCTCTGGAAACACCATATATTTT. The chain combines TRBV11-2 with TRBJ1-3; the D is unclear. V was clipped by 0 bases and J by 0 bases, with 6 bases between them. Germline V gives CDR1 SGHAT, CDR2 FQNNGV. The CDR3 contains 15 residues.

Written as DNA, the CDR3 is TGTGCCAGCAGCCAAGGGGAGGGGCCCTACAATGAGCAGTTCTTC. Protein sequence: CASSQGEGPYNEQFF. This chain uses TRBV4-2 with TRBJ2-1; TRBD2 agrees at 7 bases. CDR1 is LGHNA and CDR2 is YNFKEQ in the germline V gene. CDR3 length: 15 amino acids. After removal of 1 base from V and 2 bases from J, the junction contained 2 bases not matched to a gene.

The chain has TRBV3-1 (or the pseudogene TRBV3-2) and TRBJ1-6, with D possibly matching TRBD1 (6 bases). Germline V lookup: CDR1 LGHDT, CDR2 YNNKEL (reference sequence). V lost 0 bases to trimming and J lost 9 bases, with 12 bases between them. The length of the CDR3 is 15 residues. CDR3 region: CASSQDNRAGSPLHF. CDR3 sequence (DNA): TGTGCCAGCAGCCAAGATAACAGGGCTGGTTCACCCCTCCACTTT.

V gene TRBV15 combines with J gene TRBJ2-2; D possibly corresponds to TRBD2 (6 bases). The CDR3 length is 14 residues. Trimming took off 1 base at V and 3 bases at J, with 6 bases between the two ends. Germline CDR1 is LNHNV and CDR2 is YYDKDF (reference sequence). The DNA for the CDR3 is TGTGCCACCAGCAGAGGGGGGGACACCGGGGAGCTGTTTTTT. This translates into CATSRGGDTGELFF.

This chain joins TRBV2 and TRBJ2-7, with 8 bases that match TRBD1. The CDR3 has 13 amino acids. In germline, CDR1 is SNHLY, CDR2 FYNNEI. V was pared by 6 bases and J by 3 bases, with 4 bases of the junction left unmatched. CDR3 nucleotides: TGTGCCAGCAGAGTGGACAGGGACTACGAGCAGTACTTC. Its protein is CASRVDRDYEQYF.

Here the CDR3 DNA reads TGTGCCAGCAGTTTATCGGGGGGTCAAGAAAAACTGTTTTTT. Translation: CASSLSGGQEKLFF. This chain connects TRBV28 to TRBJ1-4; possibly TRBD1 for D (5 bases). There are 14 residues in the CDR3. Deletions cut 1 base from V and 8 bases from J, with 11 bases between. Germline loops: CDR1 MDHEN, CDR2 SYDVKM.

This chain's CDR3 is CASSERQSNYGYTF. The DNA for the CDR3 is TGTGCCAGCAGTGAACGACAGTCTAACTATGGCTACACCTTC. This rearrangement joins TRBV6-1 to TRBJ1-2; D is possibly TRBD1 (5 bases). Trimming removed 2 bases at V and 0 bases at J, with 7 bases between. The CDR3 has 14 residues. Germline loops: CDR1 MNHNS, CDR2 SASEGT.

As DNA, the CDR3 is TGTGCCAGCAGGAGCAGGGGGCAGAGGGAGCTGTTTTTT. Its translation is CASRSRGQRELFF. J is TRBJ2-2 and V is TRBV6-5; the match to TRBD1 covers 8 bases. With 6 bases clipped from V and 9 bases from J, the junction kept 6 bases outside the gene matches. CDR1 and CDR2 from the germline V gene are MNHEY and SVGAGI. The CDR3 runs 13 residues.